This T cell receptor beta chain was found in a study of CXCR3-negative and CXCR3-positive naive CD8 T cells. CDR1 is SQVTM, CDR2 ANQGSEA, per germline. The CDR3 loop spans 18 amino acids. It was by 5' RACE with UMI labels that the TRB cDNA libraries were prepared. TCRdb re-called the 5' RACE reads and gives one entry per CDR3 protein, without DNA. The table for this sample gives 100,000 to 150,000 distinct CDR3 sequences. The V call is TRBV29-1, the J call TRBJ2-5; without DNA, the TCRdb call of TRBD1 cannot be checked. This receptor was obtained from a human donor in good health. Some clones in this sample may be carry-over from other donors' samples. What was sequenced was naive CXCR3- CD8+ T cells from blood. Subset meaning: CD45RO-CCR7+CD27+CD95- naive CD8+ T cells lacking CXCR3 (TNR3-). The chain's CDR3 is CSVVTGWSQGLYQETQYF.